This T cell receptor (beta chain) was captured in a study of blood T cell repertoires in COVID-19. Study context: Donors in the United States, Italy and Spain gave samples during acute or convalescent COVID-19. Sample material is recorded as cDNA or gDNA derived from T cells, B-cell-depleted T cells, or PBMCs.

Germline CDR1 reads MNHNY; CDR2 reads SVGAGI (reference sequence). The CDR3 contains 12 residues. Trimming shortened V by 6 bases and J by 7 bases, and 13 bases separated the two germline ends. Original methodology: Researchers report that nucleated cell counts were estimated from reference gene primer amplification. The repertoire was sequenced with immunoSEQ multiplex PCR; TCRdb's copy has only in-frame clones and lacks some. V and J calls and clone size are as listed in that table; D and trimming were resolved from the DNA. In the table there are 150,000 to 170,000 clones, approximately 80% of which are singletons.

The sequencing input was peripheral blood. The chain carries TRBV6-6 and TRBJ2-7; TRBD2 might be the D (6 bases). The sequence was obtained from an older woman with COVID-19, enrolled during active disease. CDR3 nucleotides: TGTGCCAGCAGCCCAGCGGGCGGGGAGCAGTACGTC. Translating gives CASSPAGGEQYV.